This TCR beta chain was profiled in a study of blood T cell repertoires in COVID-19. Trimming removed 6 bases from V and 5 bases from J, with 10 bases in between. The germline V gene has CDR1 LNHDA and CDR2 SQIVND (reference sequence). The CDR3 length is 12 residues. The data were produced by immunoSEQ multiplex PCR, yet TCRdb's version contains in-frame clones alone and is incomplete. The table records more than 300,000 clones, 80% to 90% of them present only once. Resolution of symptoms, clearance, or two negative PCRs was present in recovered Cohort 3 donors. This receptor was identified in a woman younger than 35 who had recovered from COVID-19. This rearrangement joins TRBV19 to TRBJ1-2, with unresolved D. The sample was PBMCs or T cells enriched from blood (not recorded which). The CDR3, as DNA: TGTGCCAGTAGCTCGGTCGCATATGGCTACACCTTC. This sequence encodes CASSSVAYGYTF. The full variable domain, completed using reference TRBV19 and TRBJ1-2, is DGGITQSPKYLFRKEGQNVTLSCEQNLNHDAMYWYRQDPGQGLRLIYYSQIVNDFQKGDIAEGYSVSREKKESFPLTVTSAQKNPTAFYLCASSSVAYGYTFGSGTRLTVV.